This T cell receptor beta chain was identified in a study of CD8+CD57+ T cells in acquired aplastic anemia. At the level of the study: Recorded DNA amounts for sorted CD4+ and CD8+ cells had an average of 3.2 ug. Findings of the study overall: There were fewer than 35 CD8+ CDR3 sequences that occurred in both patients and controls. Patients showed no significant difference from controls in CD8+ Simpson's diversity.

Per germline, CDR1 MNHNS and CDR2 SASEGT. The length of the CDR3 is 10 residues. Trimming took 8 bases from V and 3 from J, leaving 4 bases between them. This clonotype came up a few times. Its antigen is as yet unknown. TCR beta VDJ and CDR3 were profiled, and genomic DNA was the template. TCRdb analysed the reads with MiXCR anew, one entry per CDR3 protein. The sample has hundreds of thousands of distinct CDR3 sequences, approximately 56% seen once. This TCR came from a human donor with severe aplastic anemia or a healthy control (not recorded which). The J gene is TRBJ1-1, the V gene TRBV6-1; D remains ambiguous. Sequencing was carried out using sorted CD4+, CD8+, or CD8+CD57+ T cells (not recorded which) from PBMCs. CDR3 residues: CASGDTEAFF. The CDR3 DNA sequence: TGTGCCAGCGGAGACACTGAAGCTTTCTTT.